A single sample gave rise to the 5 T cell receptor beta chains below, sequenced in a study of cytomegalovirus exposure and HLA in healthy donors. Amplification used 60 Vbeta primers and 13 Jbeta primers. Profiling relied on immunoSEQ multiplex PCR, and the TCRdb table lists in-frame clones only, not all of them. This sample has approximately 91,000 clones, with 86% found just once. The sample comprised PBMCs. These receptors all come from a young man in good health and CMV-seropositive.

This clone was observed a few times. The CDR3 DNA is TGTGCCAGCACAGGCAGCGGGTCCTACGAGCAGTACTTC. Encoded protein: CASTGSGSYEQYF. This chain uses TRBV27 with TRBJ2-7; D is perhaps TRBD2 (6 bases). Deletions cut 7 bases from V and 1 base from J, with 11 bases between. This CDR3 spans 13 amino acids. Germline V gives CDR1 MNHEY, CDR2 SMNVEV (reference sequence).

The J gene is TRBJ2-3, the V gene TRBV6-1, with 7 bases matching TRBD2. Germline-derived CDR1 and CDR2 are MNHNS and SASEGT. J was trimmed by 3 bases and V by 1 base; bases with no gene match: 7. The CDR3 totals 16 residues. The CDR3 loop reads CASSEEVGGWTDTQYF. In nucleotides, the CDR3 is TGTGCCAGCAGTGAAGAGGTGGGAGGGTGGACAGATACGCAGTATTTT.

The chain employs TRBV4-1 and TRBJ1-5; 9 bases map to TRBD1. In germline, CDR1 is MGHRA, CDR2 YSYEKL. The CDR3 is 14 residues long. Losses at the gene ends were 2 bases for V and 5 bases for J; bases not matched to a gene: 1. The chain's CDR3 is CASSQWTGDQPQHF. CDR3 nucleotide sequence: TGCGCCAGCAGCCAATGGACAGGGGATCAGCCCCAGCATTTT.

Worth noting for this clone: One junction end disagrees with the germline gene, perhaps due to a read error. V and J are TRBV7-2 and TRBJ1-1; TRBD1 is a possible D gene (5 bases). This CDR3 is 14 amino acids long. Germline V gene lookup returns CDR1 SGHTA and CDR2 FQGNSA. In DNA form, the CDR3 reads TGTGCCAGCAGCTTACAGGGCCTGAACACTGGAGCTTTCTTT. It specifies CASSLQGLNTGAFF.

The chain recombines TRBV27 with TRBJ2-2, with D tentatively TRBD2 (5 bases). Germline CDR1 MNHEY, CDR2 SMNVEV (reference sequence). Trimming took off 5 bases at V and 2 bases at J, with 18 bases between the two ends. The length of the CDR3 is 17 residues. CDR3 loop: CASSPSWGAINTGELFF. DNA of the CDR3: TGTGCCAGCAGTCCTTCGTGGGGAGCGATAAACACCGGGGAGCTGTTTTTT.